This T cell receptor (beta chain) was captured by sequencing in a study of blood T cell repertoires in COVID-19. About the study: Sample material is recorded as cDNA or gDNA derived from T cells, B-cell-depleted T cells, or PBMCs.

The CDR3 has 17 amino acids. V lost 1 base, J lost 4 bases, and 10 bases stayed unmatched. CDR1 is SGHDT and CDR2 is YYEEEE in the germline V gene. TCRdb keeps only in-frame clones here, not all; method: immunoSEQ multiplex PCR. This table holds over 130,000 clones, 75% to 90% found once. The sequencing input was peripheral blood. This TCR derives from a man aged 55-75 years with active or convalescent COVID-19. The chain recombines TRBV5-6 with TRBJ1-2; 10 positions match TRBD1. The CDR3 DNA sequence: TGTGCCAGCAGCTTGCGTCGGGGACAGGGGTTCGGCTATGGCTACACCTTC. Its protein product is CASSLRRGQGFGYGYTF.